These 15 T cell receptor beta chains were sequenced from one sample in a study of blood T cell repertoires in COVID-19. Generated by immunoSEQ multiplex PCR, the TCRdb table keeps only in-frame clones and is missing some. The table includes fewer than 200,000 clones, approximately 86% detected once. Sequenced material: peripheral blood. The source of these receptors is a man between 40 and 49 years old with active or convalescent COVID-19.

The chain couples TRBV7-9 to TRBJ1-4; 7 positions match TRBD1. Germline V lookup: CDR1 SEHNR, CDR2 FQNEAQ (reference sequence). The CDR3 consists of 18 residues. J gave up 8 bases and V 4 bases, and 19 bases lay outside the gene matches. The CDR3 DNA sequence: TGTGCCAGCAGCTCACGACAGGGACGGAGGGGAGTGGAAGAAAAACTGTTTTTT. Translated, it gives CASSSRQGRRGVEEKLFF.

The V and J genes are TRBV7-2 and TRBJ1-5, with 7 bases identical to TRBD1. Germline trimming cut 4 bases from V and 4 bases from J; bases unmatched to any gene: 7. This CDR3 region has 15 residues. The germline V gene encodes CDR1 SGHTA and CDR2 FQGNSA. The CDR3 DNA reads TGTGCCAGCAGCTCACGACAGGGAATTAATCAGCCCCAGCATTTT. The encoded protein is CASSSRQGINQPQHF.

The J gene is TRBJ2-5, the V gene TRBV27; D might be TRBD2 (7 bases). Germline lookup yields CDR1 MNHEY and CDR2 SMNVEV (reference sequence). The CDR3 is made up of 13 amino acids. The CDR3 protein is CYRGNREGETQYF. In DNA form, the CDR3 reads TGTTACCGGGGGAACAGGGAGGGGGAGACCCAGTACTTC.

CDR3 in amino acids: CASSSIGGGNQPQHF. DNA of the CDR3: TGTGCCAGCAGTAGCATTGGGGGGGGGAATCAGCCCCAGCATTTT. V is TRBV6-5 and J is TRBJ1-5, with D possibly matching TRBD1 (5 bases). CDR1 and CDR2 from the germline V gene are MNHEY and SVGAGI. V was shortened by 5 bases and J by 4 bases, with 15 bases between the two germline ends. CDR3 size: 15 residues.

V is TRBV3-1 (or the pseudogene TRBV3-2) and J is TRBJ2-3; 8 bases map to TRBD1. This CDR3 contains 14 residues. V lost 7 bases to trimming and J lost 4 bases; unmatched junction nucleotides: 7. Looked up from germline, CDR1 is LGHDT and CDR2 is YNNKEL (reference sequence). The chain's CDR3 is CASTRGLASDTQYF. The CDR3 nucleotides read TGTGCCAGCACCAGGGGGCTAGCCTCAGATACGCAGTATTTT.

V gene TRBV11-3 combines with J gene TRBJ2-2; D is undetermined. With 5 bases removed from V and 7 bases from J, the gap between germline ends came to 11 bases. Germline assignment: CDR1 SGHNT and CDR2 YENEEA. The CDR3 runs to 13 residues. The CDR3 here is CASSPETGGELFF. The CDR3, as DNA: TGTGCCAGCAGCCCGGAGACCGGCGGGGAGCTGTTTTTT.

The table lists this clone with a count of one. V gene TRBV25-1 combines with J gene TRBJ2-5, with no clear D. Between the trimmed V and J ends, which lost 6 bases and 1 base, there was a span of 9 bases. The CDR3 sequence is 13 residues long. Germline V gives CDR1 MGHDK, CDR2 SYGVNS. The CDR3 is CASSRGSQETQYF. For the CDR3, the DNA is TGTGCCAGCAGCAGAGGATCCCAAGAGACCCAGTACTTC.

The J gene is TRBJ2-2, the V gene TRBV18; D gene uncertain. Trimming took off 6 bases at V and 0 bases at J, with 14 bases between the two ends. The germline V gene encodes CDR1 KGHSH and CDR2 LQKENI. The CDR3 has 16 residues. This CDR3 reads CASSPTITSNTGELFF. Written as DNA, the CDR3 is TGTGCCAGCTCTCCGACAATCACCTCGAACACCGGGGAGCTGTTTTTT.

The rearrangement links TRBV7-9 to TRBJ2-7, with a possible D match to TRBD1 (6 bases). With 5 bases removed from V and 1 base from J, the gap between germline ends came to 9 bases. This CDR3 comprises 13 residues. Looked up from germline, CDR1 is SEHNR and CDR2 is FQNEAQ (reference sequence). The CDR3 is CASSPGTSYEQYF. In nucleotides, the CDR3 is TGTGCCAGCAGCCCAGGGACATCCTACGAGCAGTACTTC.

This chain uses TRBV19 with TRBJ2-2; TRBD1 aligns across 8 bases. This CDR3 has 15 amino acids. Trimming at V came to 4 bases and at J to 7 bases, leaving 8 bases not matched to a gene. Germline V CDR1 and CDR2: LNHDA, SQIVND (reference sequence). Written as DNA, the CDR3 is TGTGCCAGTAGTAGGACGGGACAGGTAATCGGGGAGCTGTTTTTT. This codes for CASSRTGQVIGELFF.

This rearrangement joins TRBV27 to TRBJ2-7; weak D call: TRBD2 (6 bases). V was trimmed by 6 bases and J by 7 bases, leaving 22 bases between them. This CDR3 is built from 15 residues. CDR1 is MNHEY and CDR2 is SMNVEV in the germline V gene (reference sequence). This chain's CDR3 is CASSYRGTRLWEQYF. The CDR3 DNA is TGTGCCAGCAGCTATCGGGGGACCCGACTTTGGGAGCAGTACTTC.

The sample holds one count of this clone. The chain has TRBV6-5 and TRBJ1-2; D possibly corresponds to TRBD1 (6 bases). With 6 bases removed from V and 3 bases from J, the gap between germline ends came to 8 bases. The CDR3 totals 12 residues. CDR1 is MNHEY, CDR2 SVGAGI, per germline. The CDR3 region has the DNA TGTGCCAGCAGAGGACAGTACTATGGCTACACCTTC. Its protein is CASRGQYYGYTF.

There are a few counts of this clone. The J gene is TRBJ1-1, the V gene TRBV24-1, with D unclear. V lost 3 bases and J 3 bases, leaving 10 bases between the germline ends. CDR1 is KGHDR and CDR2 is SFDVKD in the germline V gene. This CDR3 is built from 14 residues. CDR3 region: CATSDPGKDTEAFF. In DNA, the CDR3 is TGTGCCACCAGTGATCCGGGAAAGGACACTGAAGCTTTCTTT.

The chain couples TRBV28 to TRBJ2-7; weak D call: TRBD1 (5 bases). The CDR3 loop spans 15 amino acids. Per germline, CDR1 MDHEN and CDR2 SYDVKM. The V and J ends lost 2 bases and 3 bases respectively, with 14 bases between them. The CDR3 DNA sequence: TGTGCCAGCAGTTTACATAGGGGCTTGGACTACGAGCAGTACTTC. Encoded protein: CASSLHRGLDYEQYF.

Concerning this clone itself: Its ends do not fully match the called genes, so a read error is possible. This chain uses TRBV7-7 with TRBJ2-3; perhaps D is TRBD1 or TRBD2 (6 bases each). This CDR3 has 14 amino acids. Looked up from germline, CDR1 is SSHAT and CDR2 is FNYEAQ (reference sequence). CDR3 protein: CASSLGGLPDTQYF. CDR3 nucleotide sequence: TGTGCTAGCAGCTTAGGGGGACTTCCAGATACGCAGTATTTT.